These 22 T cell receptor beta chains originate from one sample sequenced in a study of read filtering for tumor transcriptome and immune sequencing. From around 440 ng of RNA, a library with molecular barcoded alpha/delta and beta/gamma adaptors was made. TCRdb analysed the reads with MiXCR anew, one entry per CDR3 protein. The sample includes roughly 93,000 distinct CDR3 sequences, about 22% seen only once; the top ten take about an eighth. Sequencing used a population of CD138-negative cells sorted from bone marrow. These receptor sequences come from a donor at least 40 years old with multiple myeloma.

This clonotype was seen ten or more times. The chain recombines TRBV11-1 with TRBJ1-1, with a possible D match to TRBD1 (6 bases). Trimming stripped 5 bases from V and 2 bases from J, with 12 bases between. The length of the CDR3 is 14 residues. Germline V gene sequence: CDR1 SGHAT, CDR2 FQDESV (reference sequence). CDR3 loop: CASSPSQGNTEAFF. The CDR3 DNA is TGTGCCAGCAGCCCTTCACAGGGAAACACTGAAGCTTTCTTT.

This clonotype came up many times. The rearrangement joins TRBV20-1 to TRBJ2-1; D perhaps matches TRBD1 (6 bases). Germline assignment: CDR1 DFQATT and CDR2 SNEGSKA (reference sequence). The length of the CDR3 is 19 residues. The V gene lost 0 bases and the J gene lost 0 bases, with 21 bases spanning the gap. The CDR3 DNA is TGCAGTGCTAGAGATACACAGGGCATACGATTGAGCTCCTACAATGAGCAGTTCTTC. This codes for CSARDTQGIRLSSYNEQFF.

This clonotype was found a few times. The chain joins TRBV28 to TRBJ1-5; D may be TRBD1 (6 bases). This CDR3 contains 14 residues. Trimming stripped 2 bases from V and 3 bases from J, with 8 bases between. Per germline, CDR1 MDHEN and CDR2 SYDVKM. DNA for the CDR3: TGTGCCAGCAGTTTAAACAGGGTCAATCAGCCCCAGCATTTT. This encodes CASSLNRVNQPQHF.

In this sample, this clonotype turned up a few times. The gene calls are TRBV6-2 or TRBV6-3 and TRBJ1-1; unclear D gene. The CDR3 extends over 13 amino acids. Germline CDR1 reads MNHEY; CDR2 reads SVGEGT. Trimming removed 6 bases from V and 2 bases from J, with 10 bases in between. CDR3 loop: CASRLGGNTEAFF. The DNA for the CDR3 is TGTGCCAGCAGACTCGGCGGAAACACTGAAGCTTTCTTT.

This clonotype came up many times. CDR3 in amino acids: CASSLDGNTDTQYF. CDR3 bases: TGTGCCAGCAGCTTAGACGGAAACACAGATACGCAGTATTTT. The chain is built from TRBV7-2 and TRBJ2-3; no clear D gene. This CDR3 has 14 residues. CDR1 SGHTA and CDR2 FQGNSA come from the germline V gene. V was trimmed by 1 base and J by 2 bases, leaving 7 bases between them.

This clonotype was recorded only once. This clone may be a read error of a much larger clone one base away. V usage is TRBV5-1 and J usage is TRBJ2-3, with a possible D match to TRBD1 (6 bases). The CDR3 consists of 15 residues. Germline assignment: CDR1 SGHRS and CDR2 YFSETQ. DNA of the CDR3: TGCGCCAGCAACTTGGGGGCCTCTAGCACAGATACGCAGTATTTT. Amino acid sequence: CASNLGASSTDTQYF.

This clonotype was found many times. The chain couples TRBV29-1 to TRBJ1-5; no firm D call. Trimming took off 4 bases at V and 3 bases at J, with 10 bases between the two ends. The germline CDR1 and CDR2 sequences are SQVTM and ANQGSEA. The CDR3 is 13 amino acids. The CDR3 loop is CSVGVRVNQPQHF. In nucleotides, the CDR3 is TGCAGCGTTGGAGTAAGGGTCAATCAGCCCCAGCATTTT. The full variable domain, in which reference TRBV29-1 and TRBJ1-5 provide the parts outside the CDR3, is SAVISQKPSRDICQRGTSLTIQCQVDSQVTMMFWYRQQPGQSLTLIATANQGSEATYESGFVIDKFPISRPNLTFSTLTVSNMSPEDSSIYLCSVGVRVNQPQHFGDGTRLSIL.

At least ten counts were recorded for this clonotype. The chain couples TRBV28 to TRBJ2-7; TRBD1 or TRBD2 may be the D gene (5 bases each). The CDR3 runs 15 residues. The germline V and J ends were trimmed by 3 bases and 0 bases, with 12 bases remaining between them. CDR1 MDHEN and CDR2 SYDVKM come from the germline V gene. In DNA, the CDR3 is TGTGCCAGCAGTTTTGGGGGTATTGGCTCCTACGAGCAGTACTTC. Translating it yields CASSFGGIGSYEQYF. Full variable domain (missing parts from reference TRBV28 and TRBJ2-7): DVKVTQSSRYLVKRTGEKVFLECVQDMDHENMFWYRQDPGLGLRLIYFSYDVKMKEKGDIPEGYSVSREKKERFSLILESASTNQTSMYLCASSFGGIGSYEQYFGPGTRLTVT.

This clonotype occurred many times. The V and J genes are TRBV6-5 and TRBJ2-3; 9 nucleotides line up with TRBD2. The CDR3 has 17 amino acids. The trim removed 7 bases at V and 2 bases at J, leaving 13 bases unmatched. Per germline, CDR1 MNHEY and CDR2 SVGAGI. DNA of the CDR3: TGTGCCAGCAAGTCCGGAGCGGGGGGCCTATACACAGATACGCAGTATTTT. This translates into CASKSGAGGLYTDTQYF.

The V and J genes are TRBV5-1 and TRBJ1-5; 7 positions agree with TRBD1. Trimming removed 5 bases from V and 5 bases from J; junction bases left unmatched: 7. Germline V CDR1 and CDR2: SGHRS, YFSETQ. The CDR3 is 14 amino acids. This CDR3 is CASSSTGRDQPQHF. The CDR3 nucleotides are TGCGCCAGCAGTTCGACAGGGCGGGATCAGCCCCAGCATTTT.

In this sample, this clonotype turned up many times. In DNA, the CDR3 is TGTGCCAGCAGCTTTGGGGGGCAGCAGTTCTTC. Protein product: CASSFGGQQFF. This chain connects TRBV11-2 to TRBJ2-1, with D perhaps matching TRBD1 or TRBD2 (6 bases each). The CDR3 length is 11 residues. Looked up from germline, CDR1 is SGHAT and CDR2 is FQNNGV. The V end lost 3 bases, the J end lost 11 bases, and 8 bases lay between the germline ends.

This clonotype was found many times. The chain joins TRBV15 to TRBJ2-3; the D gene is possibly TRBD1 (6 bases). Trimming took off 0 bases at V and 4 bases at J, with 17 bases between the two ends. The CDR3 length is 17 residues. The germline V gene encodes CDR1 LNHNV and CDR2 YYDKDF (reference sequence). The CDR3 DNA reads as TGTGCCACCAGCAGAGATAAATCAGGGGTGTATGCAGATACGCAGTATTTT. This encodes CATSRDKSGVYADTQYF.

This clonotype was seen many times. This CDR3 reads CASSSGLDTGELFF. The CDR3 coding sequence is TGTGCCAGCAGTTCGGGACTTGACACCGGGGAGCTGTTTTTT. The chain joins TRBV12-3 or TRBV12-4 to TRBJ2-2; possible D gene TRBD2, 6 bases. The CDR3 length is 14 residues. Trimming pared 4 bases from V and 3 bases from J, leaving 9 bases between.

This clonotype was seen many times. CDR3 residues: CASSPPSSGGEEQFF. CDR3 nucleotide sequence: TGTGCCAGCTCACCACCGAGTAGCGGGGGGGAAGAGCAGTTCTTC. The genes are TRBV18 and TRBJ2-1; 11 nucleotides align to TRBD2. The CDR3 contains 15 residues. From germline, CDR1 is KGHSH and CDR2 LQKENI. V shed 0 bases, J shed 10 bases, and the junction held 5 bases outside the gene matches. The variable domain in full, completed from reference TRBV18 and TRBJ2-1, reads NAGVMQNPRHLVRRRGQEARLRCSPMKGHSHVYWYRQLPEEGLKFMVYLQKENIIDESGMPKERFSAEFPKEGPSILRIQQVVRGDSAAYFCASSPPSSGGEEQFFGPGTRLTVL.

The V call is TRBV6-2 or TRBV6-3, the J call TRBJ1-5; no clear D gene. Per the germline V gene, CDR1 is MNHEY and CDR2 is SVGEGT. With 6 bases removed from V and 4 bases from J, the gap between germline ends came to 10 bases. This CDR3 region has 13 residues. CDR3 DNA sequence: TGTGCCAGCAGATTAGACGGGAATCAGCCCCAGCATTTT. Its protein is CASRLDGNQPQHF.

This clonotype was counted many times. The CDR3 is CASSLGEDYGYTF. The DNA for the CDR3 is TGTGCCAGCAGTTTAGGGGAGGACTATGGCTACACCTTC. This rearrangement joins TRBV27 to TRBJ1-2; the D is unclear. The CDR3 is made up of 13 amino acids. Trimming shortened V by 2 bases and J by 3 bases, and 7 bases separated the two germline ends. Germline CDR1 MNHEY, CDR2 SMNVEV (reference sequence).

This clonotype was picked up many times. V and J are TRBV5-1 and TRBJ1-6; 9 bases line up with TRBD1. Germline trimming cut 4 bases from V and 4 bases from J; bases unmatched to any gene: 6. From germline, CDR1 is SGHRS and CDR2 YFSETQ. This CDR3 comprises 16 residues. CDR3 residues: CASSPRTGAYNSPLHF. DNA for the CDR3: TGCGCCAGCAGCCCACGGACAGGGGCGTATAATTCACCCCTCCACTTT.

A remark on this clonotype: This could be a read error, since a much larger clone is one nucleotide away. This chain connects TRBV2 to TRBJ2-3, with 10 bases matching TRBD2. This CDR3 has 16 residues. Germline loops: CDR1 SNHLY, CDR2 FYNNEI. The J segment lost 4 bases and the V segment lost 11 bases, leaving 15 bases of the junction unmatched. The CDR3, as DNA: TGTGCCTGCACCTTCGGAAGGACTAGCGGTTCAGATACGCAGTATTTT. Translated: CACTFGRTSGSDTQYF.

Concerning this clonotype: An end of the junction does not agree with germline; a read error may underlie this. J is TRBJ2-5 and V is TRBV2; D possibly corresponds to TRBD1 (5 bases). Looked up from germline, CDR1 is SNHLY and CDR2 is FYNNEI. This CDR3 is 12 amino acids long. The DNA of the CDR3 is TGTGCCATCAGTGGACAACAAGAGACCCAATACTTC. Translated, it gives CAISGQQETQYF.

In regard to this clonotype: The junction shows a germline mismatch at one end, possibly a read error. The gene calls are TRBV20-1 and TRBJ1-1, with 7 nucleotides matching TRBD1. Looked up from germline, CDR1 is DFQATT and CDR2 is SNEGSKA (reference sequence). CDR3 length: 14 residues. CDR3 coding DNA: TGCAGTGCTAGACCCACAGGGGTCGACACTGAAGCTCTCTTT. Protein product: CSARPTGVDTEALF.

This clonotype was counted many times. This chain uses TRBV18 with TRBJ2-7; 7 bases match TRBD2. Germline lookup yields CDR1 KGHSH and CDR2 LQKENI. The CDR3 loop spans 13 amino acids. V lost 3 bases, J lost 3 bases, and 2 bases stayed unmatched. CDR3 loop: CASSPRTSYEQYF. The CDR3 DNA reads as TGTGCCAGCTCACCTAGGACTAGCTACGAGCAGTACTTC.

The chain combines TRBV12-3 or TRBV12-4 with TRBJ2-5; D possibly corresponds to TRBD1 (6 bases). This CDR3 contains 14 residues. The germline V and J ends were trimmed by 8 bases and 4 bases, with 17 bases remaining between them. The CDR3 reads CASSVGRGGETQYF. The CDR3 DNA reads TGTGCCAGCTCTGTGGGCAGGGGTGGAGAGACCCAGTACTTC.